The clone carrying this T cell receptor (beta chain) appeared once. These data are taken from a study of blood T cell repertoires in COVID-19. Study in general: Samples of COVID-19 (acute and convalescent) were obtained from the United States, Italy and Spain. T cells, B-cell-depleted T cells, or PBMCs supplied cDNA or gDNA.

In the authors' workflow: The authors estimated nucleated cell counts from reference gene primer amplification. Some clones are missing from TCRdb's copy, which holds only in-frame ones; the method was immunoSEQ multiplex PCR. V and J calls and clone size follow that table, whereas D and trimming were derived from the DNA. The sample has some 190,000 clones, around 84% seen once; the top ten hold less than 20%. V was pared by 1 base and J by 5 bases, with 5 bases of the junction left unmatched. The V gene's germline CDR1 is LGHDT and CDR2 YNNKEL (reference sequence). The CDR3 runs 15 residues. This TCR came from a human donor in a cohort sampled during active COVID-19. The chain carries TRBV3-1 (or the pseudogene TRBV3-2) and TRBJ2-1; the match to TRBD2 covers 7 bases. The sequenced sample was peripheral blood. CDR3 sequence: CASSQGSGGDNEQFF. DNA for the CDR3: TGTGCCAGCAGCCAAGGGTCGGGAGGCGACAATGAGCAGTTCTTC.